This T cell receptor (beta chain) was identified in a study of blood T cell repertoires in COVID-19. Study background: COVID-19 samples collected from the United States, Italy and Spain covered acute and convalescent phases. PBMCs, B-cell-depleted T cells, or T cells provided the cDNA or gDNA that made up the material.

TCRdb's table, derived via immunoSEQ multiplex PCR, lists solely in-frame clones and lacks some. The sample holds some 100,000 clones, roughly four fifths seen once. Material: peripheral blood. The TCR comes from a man over 45 with active or convalescent COVID-19.

DNA of the CDR3: TGTGCCAGCAGTTTATCACTCACCGGGGAGCTGTTTTTT. This gives the protein CASSLSLTGELFF. The V call is TRBV27, the J call TRBJ2-2; D gene unclear. Trimming took 0 bases from V and 4 from J, leaving 3 bases between them. The CDR3 is 13 amino acids. Germline CDR1 is MNHEY and CDR2 is SMNVEV (reference sequence).